The 19 T cell receptor beta chains below all came from one sample that was sequenced in a study of control samples from healthy donors and cancer patients. TCRdb keeps only in-frame clones here, not all; method: immunoSEQ multiplex PCR. Of 70,000 to 75,000 clones listed, roughly 89% are singletons. The source material was PBMCs. These receptors all stem from a man aged 55 to 70 with lung cancer.

This clone was seen just once. The chain links TRBV2 to TRBJ2-1; D perhaps matches TRBD2 (5 bases). The germline V gene has CDR1 SNHLY and CDR2 FYNNEI. Trimming shortened V by 3 bases and J by 5 bases, and 5 bases separated the two germline ends. This CDR3 has 12 amino acids. CDR3 nucleotides: TGTGCCAGCAGTGAGAGGGACAATGAGCAGTTCTTC. Protein product: CASSERDNEQFF. Supplemented by reference TRBV2 and TRBJ2-1, the full variable domain reads EPEVTQTPSHQVTQMGQEVILRCVPISNHLYFYWYRQILGQKVEFLVSFYNNEISEKSEIFDDQFSVERPDGSNFTLKIRSTKLEDSAMYFCASSERDNEQFFGPGTRLTVL.

The chain employs TRBV2 and TRBJ1-6; 10 bases agree with TRBD1. Trimming took 7 bases from V and 9 from J; bases not matched to a gene: 3. Germline CDR1 SNHLY, CDR2 FYNNEI. This CDR3 spans 13 amino acids. The CDR3 protein is CASMGQGRSPLHF. The CDR3 nucleotides are TGTGCCAGCATGGGACAGGGGCGTTCACCCCTCCACTTT.

The count of this clone is one. The rearrangement joins TRBV5-1 to TRBJ2-1, with 7 bases that match TRBD1. In germline, CDR1 is SGHRS, CDR2 YFSETQ. This CDR3 is built from 15 residues. J was trimmed by 8 bases and V by 4 bases; bases with no gene match: 12. In nucleotides, the CDR3 is TGCGCCAGCAGCCGGGGACAGTCTGGTCGAGATGAGCAGTTCTTC. Residues: CASSRGQSGRDEQFF.

This chain joins TRBV29-1 and TRBJ1-1; 7 positions match TRBD1. Germline CDR1 SQVTM, CDR2 ANQGSEA. The CDR3 runs 12 residues. V shed 6 bases, J shed 4 bases, and the junction held 5 bases outside the gene matches. The CDR3 DNA sequence: TGCAGCGTAGGGACAGACTTCACTGAAGCTTTCTTT. Translating gives CSVGTDFTEAFF.

This sequence joins TRBV6-5 and TRBJ1-1; D remains ambiguous. V was clipped by 2 bases and J by 7 bases, with 8 bases between them. In germline, CDR1 is MNHEY, CDR2 SVGAGI. This CDR3 spans 12 amino acids. The CDR3 loop reads CASSYGPDEAFF. The DNA of the CDR3 is TGTGCCAGCAGTTACGGGCCGGATGAAGCTTTCTTT.

This chain uses TRBV5-1 with TRBJ1-3, with a tentative D call TRBD1 (6 bases). V shed 4 bases and J shed 3 bases, with 14 bases lying between them. Germline CDR1 reads SGHRS; CDR2 reads YFSETQ. This CDR3 comprises 15 residues. The CDR3 reads CASSRGTSDGNTIYF. Written as DNA, the CDR3 is TGCGCCAGCAGCCGGGGGACATCCGATGGAAACACCATATATTTT.

The chain uses TRBV30 and TRBJ2-2, with D possibly being TRBD1 (6 bases). Between the trimmed V and J ends, which lost 2 bases and 4 bases, there was a span of 11 bases. Germline V gene lookup returns CDR1 GTSNPN and CDR2 SVGIG (reference sequence). The CDR3 sequence is 14 residues long. CDR3 bases: TGTGCCTGGAGTAGATCAGGGGCCACCGGGGAGCTGTTTTTT. It translates to CAWSRSGATGELFF.

This sequence joins TRBV4-2 and TRBJ2-5; tentatively, D is TRBD1 (5 bases). The V and J ends lost 0 bases and 1 base respectively, with 12 bases between them. Germline V gene lookup returns CDR1 LGHNA and CDR2 YNFKEQ. The CDR3 contains 16 residues. CDR3 sequence: CASSQDMVGAQETQYF. The CDR3 region has the DNA TGTGCCAGCAGCCAAGATATGGTAGGGGCCCAAGAGACCCAGTACTTC.

The genes are TRBV5-4 and TRBJ1-1, with a possible D match to TRBD1 (5 bases). Germline loops: CDR1 SGHNT, CDR2 YYREEE (reference sequence). Trimming took off 6 bases at V and 1 base at J, with 13 bases between the two ends. The CDR3 sequence is 14 residues long. This CDR3 is CASTRKTANTEAFF. The DNA of the CDR3 is TGTGCCAGCACCAGGAAGACAGCGAACACTGAAGCTTTCTTT.

The V and J genes are TRBV14 and TRBJ1-4, with D possibly TRBD1 on 5 matching bases. Germline CDR1 reads SGHDN; CDR2 reads FVKESK. V was pared by 3 bases and J by 7 bases, with 12 bases between. This CDR3 has 14 amino acids. The CDR3 DNA sequence: TGTGCCAGCAGCCAGGGGGGGGATCCTGAAAAACTGTTTTTT. Translated, it gives CASSQGGDPEKLFF. The full variable domain, rest sourced from reference TRBV14 and TRBJ1-4, is EAGVTQFPSHSVIEKGQTVTLRCDPISGHDNLYWYRRVMGKEIKFLLHFVKESKQDESGMPNNRFLAERTGGTYSTLKVQPAELEDSGVYFCASSQGGDPEKLFFGSGTQLSVL.

V and J are TRBV6-6 and TRBJ1-5; 9 bases match TRBD1. Germline V gene lookup returns CDR1 MNHNY and CDR2 SVGAGI (reference sequence). V lost 6 bases and J lost 6; bases outside the gene matches: 6. This CDR3 spans 14 amino acids. CDR3 protein: CASRAGQGVQPQHF. CDR3 coding DNA: TGTGCCAGCAGAGCGGGACAGGGAGTTCAGCCCCAGCATTTT.

The V call is TRBV5-1, the J call TRBJ2-2; TRBD1 matches at 10 bases. This CDR3 comprises 17 residues. Trimming removed 0 bases from V and 2 bases from J; junction bases left unmatched: 4. Germline assignment: CDR1 SGHRS and CDR2 YFSETQ. As DNA, the CDR3 is TGCGCCAGCAGCTTGGCGACAGGGGGCTTCAACACCGGGGAGCTGTTTTTT. Its protein product is CASSLATGGFNTGELFF. Filled out from reference TRBV5-1 and TRBJ2-2, the complete variable domain reads KAGVTQTPRYLIKTRGQQVTLSCSPISGHRSVSWYQQTPGQGLQFLFEYFSETQRNKGNFPGRFSGRQFSNSRSEMNVSTLELGDSALYLCASSLATGGFNTGELFFGEGSRLTVL.

The rearrangement uses TRBV5-1 and TRBJ2-2, with D tentatively TRBD2 (6 bases). The CDR3 has 14 amino acids. Germline CDR1 is SGHRS and CDR2 is YFSETQ. V was clipped by 3 bases and J by 1 base, with 7 bases between them. The CDR3: CASSYGGNTGELFF. The DNA of the CDR3 is TGCGCCAGCAGCTACGGGGGGAACACCGGGGAGCTGTTTTTT. The full variable domain, completed using reference TRBV5-1 and TRBJ2-2, is KAGVTQTPRYLIKTRGQQVTLSCSPISGHRSVSWYQQTPGQGLQFLFEYFSETQRNKGNFPGRFSGRQFSNSRSEMNVSTLELGDSALYLCASSYGGNTGELFFGEGSRLTVL.

V usage is TRBV5-4 and J usage is TRBJ2-7; the match to TRBD2 covers 7 bases. V lost 1 base and J lost 0; bases outside the gene matches: 4. The CDR3 is made up of 15 amino acids. Germline CDR1 reads SGHNT; CDR2 reads YYREEE (reference sequence). CDR3 DNA: TGTGCCAGCAGCTTGCCGGGGAGGGACTCCTACGAGCAGTACTTC. This sequence encodes CASSLPGRDSYEQYF.

In its sample, this clone was seen once. The chain carries TRBV6-1 and TRBJ1-5; 11 bases fit TRBD1. The germline gives CDR1 MNHNS, CDR2 SASEGT. With 3 bases clipped from V and 1 base from J, the junction kept 8 bases outside the gene matches. This CDR3 is built from 18 residues. CDR3 sequence (DNA): TGTGCCAGCAGTGAGGGACAGGGGGGGGAATCAAGCAATCAGCCCCAGCATTTT. Its translation: CASSEGQGGESSNQPQHF.

V usage is TRBV24-1 and J usage is TRBJ2-5, with no clear D. This CDR3 region has 13 residues. Trimming cost V 9 bases and J 5 bases, with 15 bases left between them. Per the germline V gene, CDR1 is KGHDR and CDR2 is SFDVKD. In DNA form, the CDR3 reads TGTGCCACCTCGGGCCCATTGCAGGAGACCCAGTACTTC. Translated: CATSGPLQETQYF.

This chain joins TRBV6-4 and TRBJ1-2; no clear D. Per the germline V gene, CDR1 is MRHNA and CDR2 is SNTAGT. The V end was cut by 2 bases, the J end by 7 bases, with 8 bases between. The CDR3 has 12 residues. Here the CDR3 reads CASSDGGSGYTF. The CDR3 nucleotides are TGTGCCAGCAGTGACGGCGGATCTGGCTACACCTTC.

The chain uses TRBV5-1 and TRBJ1-1; the D gene is possibly TRBD1 (5 bases). Trimming left V 0 bases short and J 0 bases short, with 9 bases between. The CDR3 loop spans 15 amino acids. From germline, CDR1 is SGHRS and CDR2 YFSETQ. The CDR3 is CASSLVWGVNTEAFF. The CDR3 DNA sequence: TGCGCCAGCAGCTTGGTCTGGGGCGTGAACACTGAAGCTTTCTTT.

The chain uses TRBV19 and TRBJ2-2, with a weak D call TRBD2 (6 bases). The CDR3 totals 16 residues. V dropped 3 bases and J dropped 1 base, with 12 bases sitting between them. Germline V gives CDR1 LNHDA, CDR2 SQIVND (reference sequence). The CDR3 nucleotides are TGTGCCAGTAGTATTACGCTAGCGCAGAACACCGGGGAGCTGTTTTTT. The encoded protein is CASSITLAQNTGELFF.